This T cell receptor (beta chain) was captured in a study of T cells in Graves' hyperthyroidism and ophthalmopathy. CDR1 and CDR2 (germline): SGHRS, YFSETQ. The CDR3 length is 17 residues. Trimming removed 1 base from V and 4 bases from J, with 17 bases in between. RNA transcripts provided the source from which TCR beta CDR3 regions were amplified. First-round RT-PCR targeting the TCR CDR3 was performed with the HTBI primer set. TCRdb reprocessed the multiplex PCR reads with MiXCR, giving one entry per CDR3 protein. The sample lists fewer than 110,000 distinct CDR3 sequences, about 15% seen once, with about 45% in the top ten.

The gene calls are TRBV5-1 and TRBJ2-2; a possible D gene is TRBD1 (6 bases). Sequenced sample: blood. The TCR was taken from a woman in her fifties or sixties with Graves' hyperthyroidism. CDR3 nucleotide sequence: TGCGCCAGCAGCTTGAACCCGTCCACAGGGACCACCGGGGAGCTGTTTTTT. Amino acid sequence: CASSLNPSTGTTGELFF.